This T cell receptor (beta chain) was profiled in a study of shared clonotypes between healthy human individuals. As for the study in general: CD4 naive and CD4 memory each took three plates per donor, while CD8 naive took two and CD8 memory one. Study findings and constraints: Having only a few donors restricted how much genetic and exposure-history diversity was captured. Richness estimates generally favored naive over memory subsets.

The germline V and J ends were trimmed by 7 bases and 6 bases, with 13 bases remaining between them. This CDR3 is built from 13 residues. Germline V gene data show CDR1 as LGHNT and CDR2 as FRNRAP. This clone was detected only once. Its antigen is unidentified. The assay was run at deep level. Sequencing was performed with immunoSEQ multiplex PCR; in TCRdb, only in-frame clones are kept and a portion is missing. The sample contains fewer than 850,000 clones, approximately 97% of which appear only once. CD45RO-negative, CCR7-positively selected cells formed the naive CD8 fraction, excluding terminally differentiated effector memory CD45RA+ cells.

The TCR originated in a man aged 25 to 40 in good health. Input material: naive CD8+ T cells sorted from blood. The chain links TRBV12-5 to TRBJ1-5; D is possibly TRBD1 (5 bases). CDR3 sequence: CASARDGFQPQHF. CDR3 DNA: TGTGCTAGTGCCAGGGACGGGTTTCAGCCCCAGCATTTT.